This T cell receptor (beta chain) was identified in a study of radiation and T cells in renal cell carcinoma. Study observations and caveats: Baseline intratumoral clonotype presence is unknown without pretreatment biopsies. In blood, top tumor clones expanded by 2 weeks, shrinking by 4.

To note about this clone: The antigen is undetermined.

The junction had 3 bases not matched to a gene; V was cut back by 0 bases and J by 4 bases. Germline CDR1 SGHTS, CDR2 YDEGEE. The CDR3 length is 15 residues. Here immunoSEQ multiplex PCR was the method, and the copy in TCRdb shows in-frame clones only, minus some. There are fewer than 85,000 clones in the sample; approximately 90% occur only once, and approximately 6.2% lies in the top ten. Time point noted: blood 4 weeks post-SBRT, at nephrectomy. Treatment of the sample: 15 Gy SBRT to primary tumor, nephrectomy 4 weeks later. Nephrectomy followed 15 Gy stereotactic body radiation by 4 weeks. Blood was sampled at baseline, 2 weeks and 4 weeks after SBRT.

The clonotype originates from a woman aged 70-85 years with renal cell carcinoma. The sequences come from blood, collected from a patient whose treatment included radiotherapy and nephrectomy. V gene TRBV5-8 combines with J gene TRBJ1-4, with 7 bases lining up with TRBD1. The CDR3 reads CASSLEGQRNEKLFF. The CDR3 DNA sequence: TGTGCCAGCAGCTTGGAGGGACAGCGTAATGAAAAACTGTTTTTT.